Shown below are 10 T cell receptor beta chains from a single sample sequenced in a study of response to subunit inactivated influenza vaccine. TCRdb passed the RT-PCR reads through MiXCR, listing each CDR3 protein once. The sample has more than 550,000 distinct CDR3 sequences; approximately 11% are singletons. The same specimen was also included in a second study, on T cells expressing NK-cell markers. That report notes: 5'RACE template switching with UMIs produced the TCR beta cDNA.

Sequencing was performed on PBMCs from blood, taken on the day of vaccination. The origin of the receptors is a man aged 45-60 years who received an inactivated influenza vaccine.

This clonotype was detected ten times or more. The chain combines TRBV28 with TRBJ2-5; 8 bases are shared with TRBD1. The germline V gene encodes CDR1 MDHEN and CDR2 SYDVKM. The CDR3 totals 14 residues. V shed 2 bases, J shed 4 bases, and the junction held 3 bases outside the gene matches. CDR3 in amino acids: CASSLPGGLETQYF. In DNA form, the CDR3 reads TGTGCCAGCAGTTTACCAGGGGGCCTAGAGACCCAGTACTTC.

This clonotype was detected only a few times. The J gene is TRBJ2-2, the V gene TRBV4-3, with D possibly TRBD1 on 5 matching bases. Germline CDR1 reads LGHNA; CDR2 reads YSLEER. The length of the CDR3 is 16 residues. Trimming left V 0 bases short and J 7 bases short, with 15 bases between. CDR3 loop: CASSQEGRISYGELFF. The CDR3 nucleotides are TGCGCCAGCAGCCAAGAGGGGCGGATCTCATACGGGGAGCTGTTTTTT.

The J gene is TRBJ2-3, the V gene TRBV20-1; TRBD2 matches at 9 bases. CDR1 is DFQATT and CDR2 is SNEGSKA in the germline V gene (reference sequence). Trimming cost V 4 bases and J 0 bases; bases outside gene matches: 5. The CDR3 totals 15 residues. The CDR3 bases are TGCAGTGCTATTAGAGCGGGAGGTAGCACAGATACGCAGTATTTT. It is translated as CSAIRAGGSTDTQYF.

The V call is TRBV6-2 or TRBV6-3, the J call TRBJ2-1; D possibly corresponds to TRBD1 (5 bases). Germline-derived CDR1 and CDR2 are MNHEY and SVGEGT. Trimming took 2 bases from V and 4 from J, leaving 12 bases between them. The length of the CDR3 is 15 residues. The CDR3 protein is CASSYQGTMYNEQFF. Here the CDR3 DNA reads TGTGCCAGCAGTTACCAGGGAACAATGTACAATGAGCAGTTCTTC.

V usage is TRBV6-1 and J usage is TRBJ1-4; 8 positions match TRBD1. With 6 bases clipped from V and 1 base from J, the junction kept 10 bases outside the gene matches. CDR3 length: 17 amino acids. Germline-derived CDR1 and CDR2 are MNHNS and SASEGT. In nucleotides, the CDR3 is TGTGCCAGCAGCACCGCCGGGACAGGTGTAACTAATGAAAAACTGTTTTTT. This gives the protein CASSTAGTGVTNEKLFF.

The rearrangement links TRBV6-5 to TRBJ2-1; D might be TRBD2 (6 bases). The CDR3 is made up of 12 amino acids. The V end was cut by 8 bases, the J end by 9 bases, with 14 bases between. The germline V gene has CDR1 MNHEY and CDR2 SVGAGI. The CDR3 sequence is CASRTVGGEQFF. The CDR3 DNA sequence: TGTGCCAGCCGAACTGTCGGGGGTGAGCAGTTCTTC.

The sample holds a few counts of this clonotype. The chain employs TRBV7-9 and TRBJ2-1; 9 bases are shared with TRBD1. The CDR3 runs to 15 residues. After removal of 3 bases from V and 4 bases from J, the junction contained 4 bases not matched to a gene. Germline CDR1 and CDR2: SEHNR and FQNEAQ (reference sequence). The DNA of the CDR3 is TGTGCCAGCAGCTTCGGGACAGGGAGGTACAATGAGCAGTTCTTC. Protein: CASSFGTGRYNEQFF.

A few counts support this clonotype. The rearrangement uses TRBV10-3 and TRBJ2-5; D not certain. CDR1 and CDR2 (germline): ENHRY, SYGVKD. Trimming left V 2 bases short and J 2 bases short, with 9 bases between. This CDR3 spans 14 amino acids. The CDR3 sequence is CAISEPDGQETQYF. CDR3 DNA: TGTGCCATCAGTGAGCCGGACGGTCAAGAGACCCAGTACTTC.

This clonotype was counted only a few times. The chain joins TRBV20-1 to TRBJ2-7; perhaps TRBD1 as D (6 bases). With 5 bases removed from V and 0 bases from J, the gap between germline ends came to 17 bases. From germline, CDR1 is DFQATT and CDR2 SNEGSKA (reference sequence). This CDR3 is 15 amino acids long. The DNA for the CDR3 is TGCAGTGCTGGGACACAGGCCCACCACTCCTACGAGCAGTACTTC. This sequence encodes CSAGTQAHHSYEQYF.

This clonotype was seen a few times. This chain connects TRBV29-1 to TRBJ2-3; D not resolved. Trimming removed 8 bases at V and 3 bases at J, with 12 bases between. The CDR3 runs 12 residues. Germline-derived CDR1 and CDR2 are SQVTM and ANQGSEA. The CDR3: CSTRTETDTQYF. In nucleotides, the CDR3 is TGCAGCACTCGGACCGAAACAGATACGCAGTATTTT.